Shown below are 27 T cell receptor beta chains from a single sample sequenced in a study of cytomegalovirus exposure and HLA in healthy donors. Amplification used 60 Vbeta primers and 13 Jbeta primers. Clones were sequenced by immunoSEQ multiplex PCR, and TCRdb holds only the in-frame ones, with some missing. In the table there are 150,000 to 200,000 clones, roughly 80% of which are singletons. The sample was PBMCs. The source is a woman aged 50 to 60 in good health and CMV-seronegative.

This clone showed up just once. The chain recombines TRBV7-2 with TRBJ1-1; no reliable D call. Deletions cut 2 bases from V and 8 bases from J, with 12 bases between. The CDR3 is 13 residues long. In germline, CDR1 is SGHTA, CDR2 FQGNSA. The CDR3 spells CASSLNWASEAFF. The CDR3 DNA follows: TGTGCCAGCAGCTTAAATTGGGCCAGCGAAGCTTTCTTT.

This chain uses TRBV5-8 with TRBJ2-3; TRBD2 is a possible D gene (6 bases). Per the germline V gene, CDR1 is SGHTS and CDR2 is YDEGEE. This CDR3 has 14 amino acids. Trimming removed 3 bases from V and 8 bases from J, with 16 bases in between. CDR3: CASSYPTGEATQYF. CDR3 sequence (DNA): TGTGCCAGCAGCTACCCGACGGGGGAGGCTACGCAGTATTTT.

The V and J genes are TRBV6-4 and TRBJ2-2; weak D call: TRBD1 (5 bases). V lost 0 bases to trimming and J lost 7 bases, with 9 bases between them. The CDR3 extends over 14 amino acids. The V gene's germline CDR1 is MRHNA and CDR2 SNTAGT. Here the CDR3 reads CASSDSGDDGELFF. CDR3 nucleotides: TGTGCCAGCAGTGACTCAGGGGATGACGGGGAGCTGTTTTTT.

CDR3 in amino acids: CASSLHFVSVRFF. The CDR3 DNA follows: TGTGCCAGCAGCTTACATTTTGTCTCCGTGCGATTTTTT. The J gene is TRBJ1-4, the V gene TRBV7-8, with D hard to call. Germline V gene lookup returns CDR1 SGHVS and CDR2 FQNEAQ. V lost 2 bases to trimming and J lost 17 bases, with 18 bases between them. CDR3 length: 13 residues.

This clone was observed once. The J gene is TRBJ1-4, the V gene TRBV2; possibly TRBD1 for D (5 bases). The germline CDR1 and CDR2 sequences are SNHLY and FYNNEI. The CDR3 totals 13 residues. Trimming cost V 4 bases and J 6 bases, with 9 bases left between them. CDR3 DNA: TGTGCCAGCAGTGCGGGGGTGGATGAAAAACTGTTTTTT. Translating gives CASSAGVDEKLFF.

The chain uses TRBV9 and TRBJ2-3; TRBD1 aligns across 8 bases. The V gene's germline CDR1 is SGDLS and CDR2 YYNGEE. The V segment lost 1 base and the J segment 2 bases; nucleotides outside the gene matches: 6. CDR3 length equals 16 residues. CDR3 protein: CASSVNRGINTDTQYF. CDR3 DNA sequence: TGTGCCAGCAGCGTAAACAGGGGGATCAACACAGATACGCAGTATTTT.

This clone was detected a few times. This sequence joins TRBV4-2 and TRBJ2-1; 13 bases line up with TRBD2. Germline V gene data show CDR1 as LGHNA and CDR2 as YNFKEQ. This CDR3 is built from 15 residues. V dropped 4 bases and J dropped 5; count of bases not matched to a gene: 2. For the CDR3, the DNA is TGTGCCAGCAGCCCCGGGACTAGCGGGGACAATGAGCAGTTCTTC. Translating gives CASSPGTSGDNEQFF.

The J gene is TRBJ2-1, the V gene TRBV4-3; 12 bases match TRBD2. Looked up from germline, CDR1 is LGHNA and CDR2 is YSLEER. J lost 8 bases, V lost 4 bases, and 9 bases had no gene match. The CDR3 sequence is 16 residues long. The CDR3 DNA follows: TGCGCCAGCAGCCGGCAGACTAGCGGGAGAGGGGATGAGCAGTTCTTC. Translated: CASSRQTSGRGDEQFF.

This sequence joins TRBV4-3 and TRBJ2-1, with 13 bases fitting TRBD2. Germline-derived CDR1 and CDR2 are LGHNA and YSLEER. The CDR3 extends over 18 amino acids. The junction had 11 bases not matched to a gene; V was cut back by 3 bases and J by 6 bases. This CDR3 reads CASSQALTSGGWGNEQFF. CDR3 DNA sequence: TGCGCCAGCAGCCAGGCCTTGACTAGCGGGGGGTGGGGCAATGAGCAGTTCTTC.

The chain combines TRBV18 with TRBJ1-1; a weak D match, TRBD1 (6 bases). Per the germline V gene, CDR1 is KGHSH and CDR2 is LQKENI. Trimming cost V 1 base and J 3 bases, with 6 bases left between them. The length of the CDR3 is 13 residues. Here the CDR3 DNA reads TGTGCCAGCTCACCACAGGGGGACACTGAAGCTTTCTTT. Amino acid sequence: CASSPQGDTEAFF.

The rearrangement links TRBV5-1 to TRBJ1-1; TRBD1 agrees at 7 bases. Trimming took 3 bases from V and 0 from J; bases not matched to a gene: 14. Germline V gene sequence: CDR1 SGHRS, CDR2 YFSETQ. CDR3 length: 18 residues. The CDR3 DNA is TGCGCCAGCAGCTACTCGACAGGGAGGAGAATACTGAACACTGAAGCTTTCTTT. Its translation: CASSYSTGRRILNTEAFF.

This clone was observed a handful of times. The chain uses TRBV2 and TRBJ2-1, with 9 bases lining up with TRBD1. CDR3 size: 16 residues. Losses at the gene ends were 4 bases for V and 5 bases for J; bases not matched to a gene: 9. Germline CDR1 is SNHLY and CDR2 is FYNNEI. DNA for the CDR3: TGTGCCAGCAGTGGAAGGACAGGGGAGTACCACAATGAGCAGTTCTTC. As protein: CASSGRTGEYHNEQFF. Drawing the rest from reference TRBV2 and TRBJ2-1, the complete variable domain is EPEVTQTPSHQVTQMGQEVILRCVPISNHLYFYWYRQILGQKVEFLVSFYNNEISEKSEIFDDQFSVERPDGSNFTLKIRSTKLEDSAMYFCASSGRTGEYHNEQFFGPGTRLTVL.

This sequence joins TRBV5-6 and TRBJ2-7; TRBD1 aligns across 8 bases. The CDR3 spans 16 residues. Germline assignment: CDR1 SGHDT and CDR2 YYEEEE. The V segment lost 4 bases and the J segment 2 bases; nucleotides outside the gene matches: 11. The CDR3 loop is CASSPMDREVPYEQYF. The CDR3 coding sequence is TGTGCCAGCAGCCCCATGGACAGGGAAGTCCCCTACGAGCAGTACTTC. The full variable domain, completed using reference TRBV5-6 and TRBJ2-7, is DAGVTQSPTHLIKTRGQQVTLRCSPKSGHDTVSWYQQALGQGPQFIFQYYEEEERQRGNFPDRFSGHQFPNYSSELNVNALLLGDSALYLCASSPMDREVPYEQYFGPGTRLTVT.

The chain couples TRBV9 to TRBJ2-5; 10 positions agree with TRBD1. Germline lookup yields CDR1 SGDLS and CDR2 YYNGEE. The CDR3 runs 15 residues. V lost 4 bases, J lost 2 bases, and 5 bases stayed unmatched. The CDR3 region is CASSRGTGEQETQYF. The CDR3 DNA sequence: TGTGCCAGCAGCAGAGGGACAGGGGAGCAAGAGACCCAGTACTTC. The variable domain in full, completed from reference TRBV9 and TRBJ2-5, reads DSGVTQTPKHLITATGQRVTLRCSPRSGDLSVYWYQQSLDQGLQFLIQYYNGEERAKGNILERFSAQQFPDLHSELNLSSLELGDSALYFCASSRGTGEQETQYFGPGTRLLVL.

The sample holds a few counts of this clone. The chain recombines TRBV10-3 with TRBJ1-6; D gene uncertain. Trimming left V 2 bases short and J 8 bases short, with 19 bases between. CDR3 size: 17 residues. Germline V gives CDR1 ENHRY, CDR2 SYGVKD. CDR3 sequence reads: CAISEGKPGRSDSPLHF. The CDR3 DNA sequence: TGTGCCATCAGTGAGGGAAAGCCAGGAAGGTCAGATTCACCCCTCCACTTT.

J is TRBJ1-2 and V is TRBV25-1; 7 nucleotides match TRBD1. CDR1 is MGHDK and CDR2 is SYGVNS in the germline V gene. CDR3 length: 12 residues. J gave up 3 bases and V 7 bases, and 2 bases lay outside the gene matches. CDR3 in amino acids: CASTDRDYGYTF. In nucleotides, the CDR3 is TGTGCCAGCACAGACAGGGACTATGGCTACACCTTC.

In nucleotides, the CDR3 is TGTGCCAGCAGCTTTTTTAGCTCCTACGTTGGAGGCTACACCTTC. Encoded protein: CASSFFSSYVGGYTF. V gene TRBV7-8 combines with J gene TRBJ1-2; D not resolved. CDR3 length: 15 amino acids. V was shortened by 3 bases and J by 8 bases, with 19 bases between the two germline ends. Looked up from germline, CDR1 is SGHVS and CDR2 is FQNEAQ. Full variable domain (missing parts from reference TRBV7-8 and TRBJ1-2): GAGVSQSPRYKVAKRGQDVALRCDPISGHVSLFWYQQALGQGPEFLTYFQNEAQLDKSGLPSDRFFAERPEGSVSTLKIQRTQQEDSAVYLCASSFFSSYVGGYTFGSGTRLTVV.

This clone was seen a handful of times. The gene calls are TRBV28 and TRBJ2-7; TRBD1 matches at 8 bases. V lost 7 bases to trimming and J lost 4 bases; unmatched junction nucleotides: 15. This CDR3 has 16 amino acids. Germline lookup yields CDR1 MDHEN and CDR2 SYDVKM. The DNA for the CDR3 is TGTGCCAGCACCGGGCCCCCGGGACAGGTGATATACGAGCAGTACTTC. This translates into CASTGPPGQVIYEQYF.

This chain joins TRBV7-9 and TRBJ1-1; 9 nucleotides agree with TRBD1. From germline, CDR1 is SEHNR and CDR2 FQNEAQ (reference sequence). The CDR3 runs 14 residues. J gave up 1 base and V 5 bases, and 2 bases lay outside the gene matches. The CDR3 loop reads CASSLGQGNTEAFF. CDR3 bases: TGTGCCAGCAGCCTGGGACAGGGGAACACTGAAGCTTTCTTT.

The V and J genes are TRBV5-5 and TRBJ2-1, with D tentatively TRBD2 (6 bases). This CDR3 has 12 amino acids. Germline V lookup: CDR1 SGHKS, CDR2 YYEKEE (reference sequence). Trimming left V 0 bases short and J 8 bases short, with 6 bases between. The CDR3 reads CASSLERDEQFF. The CDR3 DNA sequence: TGTGCCAGCAGCTTGGAGCGGGATGAGCAGTTCTTC.

V gene TRBV2 combines with J gene TRBJ1-4, with D uncertain. The CDR3 consists of 14 residues. Germline V CDR1 and CDR2: SNHLY, FYNNEI. The V gene lost 5 bases and the J gene lost 0 bases, with 7 bases spanning the gap. The CDR3 DNA follows: TGTGCCAGCAGTCGACTTGCAACTAATGAAAAACTGTTTTTT. Translated, it gives CASSRLATNEKLFF.

This clone was counted a few times. V and J are TRBV7-8 and TRBJ2-5; D may be TRBD1 (6 bases). The CDR3 has 15 residues. V was shortened by 1 base and J by 1 base, with 10 bases between the two germline ends. The germline V gene encodes CDR1 SGHVS and CDR2 FQNEAQ. The CDR3 protein is CASSLGVGGQETQYF. The CDR3 nucleotides read TGTGCCAGCAGCTTAGGTGTAGGGGGCCAAGAGACCCAGTACTTC.

Only one count was recorded for this clone. The J gene is TRBJ1-1, the V gene TRBV5-5, with a weak D call TRBD1 (5 bases). The CDR3 has 16 amino acids. Germline assignment: CDR1 SGHKS and CDR2 YYEKEE (reference sequence). V lost 4 bases to trimming and J lost 4 bases, with 20 bases between them. CDR3 in DNA: TGTGCCAGCAGCACAGGACAAAGTCAGATGGGCACTGAAGCTTTCTTT. As protein: CASSTGQSQMGTEAFF.

The V gene is TRBV4-2, the J gene TRBJ2-3; 9 positions agree with TRBD2. The germline CDR1 and CDR2 sequences are LGHNA and YNFKEQ. The CDR3 covers 17 residues. The V and J ends lost 4 bases and 4 bases, in that order; junction bases with no gene match: 12. CDR3 loop: CASSPGRAGGPSDTQYF. CDR3 bases: TGTGCCAGCAGCCCAGGACGGGCGGGAGGGCCTTCAGATACGCAGTATTTT.

This clone was observed a handful of times. The chain is built from TRBV5-5 and TRBJ2-7, with TRBD1 matching over 7 bases. The CDR3 contains 14 residues. The germline CDR1 and CDR2 sequences are SGHKS and YYEKEE (reference sequence). V was clipped by 4 bases and J by 0 bases; unmatched bases: 4. The CDR3 region is CASSGTVSSYEQYF. DNA for the CDR3: TGTGCCAGCAGCGGGACAGTTTCCTCCTACGAGCAGTACTTC.

The rearrangement links TRBV19 to TRBJ2-1; weak D call: TRBD2 (5 bases). Trimming cost V 3 bases and J 9 bases, with 12 bases left between them. The CDR3 covers 13 residues. Germline lookup yields CDR1 LNHDA and CDR2 SQIVND (reference sequence). CDR3 DNA sequence: TGTGCCAGTAGTATCCAACTAGGAAGTGAGCAGTTCTTC. This codes for CASSIQLGSEQFF.

This rearrangement joins TRBV5-4 to TRBJ1-1; D perhaps matches TRBD1 (6 bases). This CDR3 is built from 16 residues. Trimming cost V 4 bases and J 5 bases, with 21 bases left between them. The V gene's germline CDR1 is SGHNT and CDR2 YYREEE (reference sequence). The CDR3 DNA sequence: TGTGCCAGCAGCCCCGGGGGGGCGCGAGGGGGGACTGAAGCTTTCTTT. Its translation: CASSPGGARGGTEAFF. The variable domain in full, with the rest retrieved from reference TRBV5-4 and TRBJ1-1, is ETGVTQSPTHLIKTRGQQVTLRCSSQSGHNTVSWYQQALGQGPQFIFQYYREEENGRGNFPPRFSGLQFPNYSSELNVNALELDDSALYLCASSPGGARGGTEAFFGQGTRLTVV.